The clone carrying this T cell receptor beta chain was picked up one time. The data derive from a study of blood T cell repertoires in COVID-19. V gave up 5 bases and J gave up 1 base, with 8 bases separating them. This CDR3 has 14 residues. Germline CDR1 is SGHTA and CDR2 is FQGTGA. Repertoires were generated with immunoSEQ multiplex PCR, while TCRdb's copy carries only in-frame clones and drops some. The sample records some 380,000 clones, about 89% being singletons. The material sequenced was PBMCs or T cells enriched from blood (not recorded which). This sequence was found in a man aged 25-40 years who had recovered from COVID-19. The chain recombines TRBV7-3 with TRBJ2-2, with D maybe TRBD1 (5 bases). CDR3 in amino acids: CASSKGMNTGELFF. The CDR3 nucleotides read TGTGCCAGCAGCAAGGGGATGAACACCGGGGAGCTGTTTTTT.